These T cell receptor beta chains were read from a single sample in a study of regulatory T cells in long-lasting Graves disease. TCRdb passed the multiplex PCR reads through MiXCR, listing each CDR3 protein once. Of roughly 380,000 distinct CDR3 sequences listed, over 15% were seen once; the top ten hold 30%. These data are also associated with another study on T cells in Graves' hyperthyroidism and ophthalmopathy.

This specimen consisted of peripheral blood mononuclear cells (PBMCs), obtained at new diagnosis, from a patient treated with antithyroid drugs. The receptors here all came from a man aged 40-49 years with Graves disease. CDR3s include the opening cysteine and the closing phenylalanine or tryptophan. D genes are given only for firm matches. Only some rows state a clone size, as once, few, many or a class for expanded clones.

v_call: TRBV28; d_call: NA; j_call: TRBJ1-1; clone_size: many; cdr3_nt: TGTGCCAGCAGGAGACAGTTCAACACTGAAGCTTTCTTT; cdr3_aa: CASRRQFNTEAFF
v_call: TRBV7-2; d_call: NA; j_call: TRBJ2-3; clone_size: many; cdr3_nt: TGTGCCAGCAGCTTAGACGGGGGAGCAAATACGCAGTATTTT; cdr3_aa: CASSLDGGANTQYF
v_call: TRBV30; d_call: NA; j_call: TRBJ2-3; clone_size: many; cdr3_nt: TGTGCCTGGAGCACGACAGCCGCCGGCCGTACGCAGTATTTT; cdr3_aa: CAWSTTAAGRTQYF
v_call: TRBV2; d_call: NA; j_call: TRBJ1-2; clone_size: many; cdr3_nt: TGTGCCAGCAGTGAGACCAGGGAGTTATATGGCTACACCTTC; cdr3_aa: CASSETRELYGYTF
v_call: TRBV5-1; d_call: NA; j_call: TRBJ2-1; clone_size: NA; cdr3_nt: TGCGCCAGCAGCTTGGGTTTTGATGAGCAGTTCTTC; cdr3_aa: CASSLGFDEQFF
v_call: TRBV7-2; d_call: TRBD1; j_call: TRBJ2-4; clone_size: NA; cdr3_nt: TGTGCCAGCAGCCGATTTAGGGCGAGGGACAGAATAAACATTCAGTACTTC; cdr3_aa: CASSRFRARDRINIQYF
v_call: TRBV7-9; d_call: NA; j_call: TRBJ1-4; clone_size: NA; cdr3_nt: TGTGCCAGCATACAGGATAATGAAAAACTGTTTTTT; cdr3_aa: CASIQDNEKLFF
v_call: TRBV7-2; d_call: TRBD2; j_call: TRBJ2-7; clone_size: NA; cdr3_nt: TGTGCCAGCAGCTTACTGGGGGAGGGGATTTACGAGCAGTACTTC; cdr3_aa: CASSLLGEGIYEQYF
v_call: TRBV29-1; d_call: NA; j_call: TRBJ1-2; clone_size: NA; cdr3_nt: TGCAGCGTTGATAGAGGGGCTGGCTACACCTTC; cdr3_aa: CSVDRGAGYTF
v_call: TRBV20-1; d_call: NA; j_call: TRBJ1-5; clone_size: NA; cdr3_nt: TGCAGTGCTAGAGATCGCAGAGGCAGTCAGCCCCAGCATTTT; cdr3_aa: CSARDRRGSQPQHF
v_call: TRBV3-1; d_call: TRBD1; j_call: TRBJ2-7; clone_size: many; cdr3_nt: TGTGCCAGCAGCCACACCGGACAGGGCTCCTACGAGCAGTACTTC; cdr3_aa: CASSHTGQGSYEQYF
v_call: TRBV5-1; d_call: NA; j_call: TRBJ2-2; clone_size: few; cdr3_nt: TGCGCCAGCAGCTTGTTTTGGGCTCGGACCGGGGAGCTGTTTTTT; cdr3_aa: CASSLFWARTGELFF
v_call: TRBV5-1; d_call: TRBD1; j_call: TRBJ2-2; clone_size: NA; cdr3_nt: TGCGCCGGCAGCGACGACAGGGGTTCCGGGGAGCTGTTTTTT; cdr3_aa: CAGSDDRGSGELFF
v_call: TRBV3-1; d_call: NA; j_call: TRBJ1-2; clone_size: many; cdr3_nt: TGTGCCAGCAGCCAACAAGAGGGAAATGGCTACACCTTC; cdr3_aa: CASSQQEGNGYTF
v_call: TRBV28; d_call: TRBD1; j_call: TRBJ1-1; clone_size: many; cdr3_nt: TGTGCCAGCAGTTTAATGGACAGGCCGAACACTGAAGCTTTCTTT; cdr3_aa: CASSLMDRPNTEAFF
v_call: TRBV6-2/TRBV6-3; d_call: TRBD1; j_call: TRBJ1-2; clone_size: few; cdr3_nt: TGTGCCAGCAGGACCCCCGTCAGGGGGTGGTATGGCTACACCTTC; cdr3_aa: CASRTPVRGWYGYTF
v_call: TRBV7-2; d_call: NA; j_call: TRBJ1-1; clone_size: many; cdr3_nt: TGTGCCAGCAGCTTAACTCCGGGGGACACTGAAGCTTTCTTT; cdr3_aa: CASSLTPGDTEAFF
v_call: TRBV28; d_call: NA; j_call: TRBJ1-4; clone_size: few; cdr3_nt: TGTGCCAGCAGACTAGGACAGTCTTATGAAAAACTGTTTTTT; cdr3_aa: CASRLGQSYEKLFF
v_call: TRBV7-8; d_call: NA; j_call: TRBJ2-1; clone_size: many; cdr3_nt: TGTGCCAGCAGCTTAGTCCCTCCTGACTACAATGAGCAGTTCTTC; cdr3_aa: CASSLVPPDYNEQFF
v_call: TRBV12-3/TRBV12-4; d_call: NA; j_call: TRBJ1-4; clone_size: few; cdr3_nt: TGTGCCAGCAGGCTGGACAGTGCAACTAATGAAAAACTGTTTTTT; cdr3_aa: CASRLDSATNEKLFF
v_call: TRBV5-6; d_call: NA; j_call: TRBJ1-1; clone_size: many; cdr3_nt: TGTGCCAGCAGCTCCTGGGGGCGTGGGGCTTTTGGAACTGAAGCTTTCTTT; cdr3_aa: CASSSWGRGAFGTEAFF
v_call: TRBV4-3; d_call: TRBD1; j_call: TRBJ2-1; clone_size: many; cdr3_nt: TGCGCCAGCAGCCCCGGACAGGGCCGGGACAATGAGCAGTTCTTC; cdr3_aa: CASSPGQGRDNEQFF